This TCR beta chain is drawn from a study of T cell repertoires in cytomegalovirus infection. Study context: The public TCR beta signatures pointed to both CMV infection and matching HLA type. The study's findings and limits: The study identified carriers of CMV plus the relevant HLA from cumulative public TCR beta family frequency. Dominating the ex vivo response were HLA-C-restricted CMV-specific TCR beta clonotypes.

One entry per CDR3 protein results from TCRdb running MiXCR on the reads. The data hold some 300,000 distinct CDR3 sequences, with around a sixth observed a single time. With 6 bases removed from V and 0 bases from J, the gap between germline ends came to 12 bases. The CDR3 extends over 14 amino acids. Germline CDR1 DFQATT, CDR2 SNEGSKA (reference sequence). The table lists this clonotype with a few counts. Antigen specificity is unknown. This chain uses TRBV20-1 with TRBJ2-1; tentatively, D is TRBD2 (5 bases). The sample comprised PBMCs. This sequence was found in a human donor in good health (CMV status not recorded). Some clones in this sample may be carry-over from other donors' samples. CDR3 nucleotides: TGCAGTGCCGAGTCGGGGAACTCCTACAATGAGCAGTTCTTC. Translated: CSAESGNSYNEQFF.